This record concerns one T cell receptor beta chain sequence. This CDR3 region has 17 residues. V was clipped by 1 base and J by 6 bases; unmatched bases: 10. Germline V CDR1 and CDR2: SGHTA, FQGNSA. This entry comes from a study of blood T cell repertoires in COVID-19. Study-level information: The United States, Italy and Spain provided the acute and convalescent COVID-19 samples. T cells, B-cell-depleted T cells, or PBMCs provided the cDNA or gDNA that served as material.

Per the study methods: Amplifying reference gene primers gave estimates of nucleated cell counts. TCRdb keeps only in-frame clones here, not all; method: immunoSEQ multiplex PCR. That table supplies the V and J calls and clone size; D and trimming were determined from the DNA. The table includes some 250,000 clones, about 90% detected once. The sequence came from a woman aged 25 to 39 who had recovered from COVID-19. The chain employs TRBV7-2 and TRBJ2-1; 9 bases agree with TRBD2. The specimen was peripheral blood. The CDR3, as DNA: TGTGCCAGCAGCTTAGTCGGGGCTAGCGGGGAGGGCAATGAGCAGTTCTTC. Translation: CASSLVGASGEGNEQFF.